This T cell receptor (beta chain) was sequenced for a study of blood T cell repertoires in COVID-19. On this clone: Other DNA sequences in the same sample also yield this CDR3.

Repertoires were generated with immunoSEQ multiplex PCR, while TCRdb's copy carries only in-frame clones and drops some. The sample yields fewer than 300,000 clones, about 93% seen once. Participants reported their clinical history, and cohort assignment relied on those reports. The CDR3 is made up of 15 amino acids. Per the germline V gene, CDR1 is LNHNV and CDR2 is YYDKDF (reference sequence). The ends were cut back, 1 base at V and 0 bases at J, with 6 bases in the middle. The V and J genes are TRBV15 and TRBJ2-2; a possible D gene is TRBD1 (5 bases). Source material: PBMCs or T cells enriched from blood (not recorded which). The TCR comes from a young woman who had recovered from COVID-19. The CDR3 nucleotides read TGTGCCACCAGCAGAGGGACATCGAACACCGGGGAGCTGTTTTTT. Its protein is CATSRGTSNTGELFF.